This TCR beta chain was documented in a study of CD8 T cells in ankylosing spondylitis. Study conclusions and caveats: Disease-linked clones were found to be CD8+ and relatively rare in peripheral blood.

This CDR3 spans 13 amino acids. CDR1 and CDR2 (germline): ENHRY, SYGVKD. V shed 4 bases and J shed 3 bases, with 9 bases lying between them. Quantitative 5'-RACE with molecular barcodes generated TCR beta libraries. TCRdb analysed the 5' RACE reads with MiXCR anew, one entry per CDR3 protein. Found here are approximately 350,000 distinct CDR3 sequences, under 15% of them singletons; the top ten hold approximately 1.1%. In this sample, this clonotype turned up a few times. The antigen remains unidentified. J is TRBJ2-5 and V is TRBV10-3, with D hard to call. The clonotype originates from a male donor with ankylosing spondylitis or in good health (not recorded which). The sample comprised blood, either unsorted or a sorted T cell fraction (not recorded which). CDR3 region: CAISATEKETQYF. The CDR3 DNA sequence: TGTGCCATCAGTGCGACTGAAAAAGAGACCCAGTACTTC.